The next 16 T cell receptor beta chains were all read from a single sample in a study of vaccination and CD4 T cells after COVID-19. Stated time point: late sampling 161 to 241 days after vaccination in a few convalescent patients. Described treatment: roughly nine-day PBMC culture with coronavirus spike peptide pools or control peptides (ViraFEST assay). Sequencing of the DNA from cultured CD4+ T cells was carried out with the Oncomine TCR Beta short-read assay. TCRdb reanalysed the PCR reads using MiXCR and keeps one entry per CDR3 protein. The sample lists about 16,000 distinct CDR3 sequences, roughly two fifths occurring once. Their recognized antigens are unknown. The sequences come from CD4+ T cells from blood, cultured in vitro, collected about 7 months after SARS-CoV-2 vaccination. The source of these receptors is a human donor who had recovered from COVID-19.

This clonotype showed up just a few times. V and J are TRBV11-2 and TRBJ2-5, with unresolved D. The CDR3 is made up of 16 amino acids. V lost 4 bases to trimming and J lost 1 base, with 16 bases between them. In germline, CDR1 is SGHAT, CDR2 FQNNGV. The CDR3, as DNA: TGTGCCAGCAGCTCGCAGGACGTGGGGATCCAAGAGACCCAGTACTTC. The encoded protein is CASSSQDVGIQETQYF.

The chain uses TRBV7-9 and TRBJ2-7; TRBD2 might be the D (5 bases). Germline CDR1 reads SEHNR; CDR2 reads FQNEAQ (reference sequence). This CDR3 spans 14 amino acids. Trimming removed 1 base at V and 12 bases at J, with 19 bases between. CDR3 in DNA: TGTGCCAGCAGCTTAGGTGGAGGTACTACGTTTCCGTACTTC. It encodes CASSLGGGTTFPYF.

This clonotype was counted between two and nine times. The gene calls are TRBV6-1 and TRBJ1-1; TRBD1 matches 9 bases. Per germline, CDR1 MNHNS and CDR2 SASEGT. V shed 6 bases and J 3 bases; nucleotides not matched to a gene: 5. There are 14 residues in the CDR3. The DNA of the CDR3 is TGTGCCAGCAGGCCCGGACAGGGGCACACTGAAGCTTTCTTT. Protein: CASRPGQGHTEAFF.

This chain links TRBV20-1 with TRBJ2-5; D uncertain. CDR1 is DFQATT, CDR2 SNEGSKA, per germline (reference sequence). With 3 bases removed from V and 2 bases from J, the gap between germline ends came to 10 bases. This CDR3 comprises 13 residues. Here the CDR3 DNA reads TGCAGTGCTAGCGACCCGTCGCAAGAGACCCAGTACTTC. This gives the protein CSASDPSQETQYF.

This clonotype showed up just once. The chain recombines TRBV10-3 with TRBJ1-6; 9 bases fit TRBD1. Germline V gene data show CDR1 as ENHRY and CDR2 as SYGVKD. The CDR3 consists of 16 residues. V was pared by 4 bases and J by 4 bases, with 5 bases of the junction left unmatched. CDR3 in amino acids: CAISVNRGPYNSPLHF. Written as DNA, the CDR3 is TGTGCCATCAGTGTCAACAGGGGGCCTTATAATTCACCCCTCCACTTT.

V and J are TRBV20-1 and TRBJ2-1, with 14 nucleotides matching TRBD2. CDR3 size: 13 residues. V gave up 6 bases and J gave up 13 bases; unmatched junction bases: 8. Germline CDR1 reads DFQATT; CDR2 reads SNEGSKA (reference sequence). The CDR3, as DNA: TGCAGTGCAACCGGGACTAGCGGGGGAGTCCAGTTCTTC. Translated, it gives CSATGTSGGVQFF.

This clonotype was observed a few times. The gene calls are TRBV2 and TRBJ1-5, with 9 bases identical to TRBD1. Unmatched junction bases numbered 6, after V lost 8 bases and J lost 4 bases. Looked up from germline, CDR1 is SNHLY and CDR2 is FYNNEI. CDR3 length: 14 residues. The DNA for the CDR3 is TGTGCCAGCGGCCGGGACAGGGCAAATCAGCCCCAGCATTTT. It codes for CASGRDRANQPQHF.

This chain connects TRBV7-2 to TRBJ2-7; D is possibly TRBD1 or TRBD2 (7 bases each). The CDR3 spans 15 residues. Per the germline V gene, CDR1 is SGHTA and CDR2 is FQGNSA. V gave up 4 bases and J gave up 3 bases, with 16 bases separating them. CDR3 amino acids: CASSSTTGRVYEQYF. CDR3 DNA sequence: TGTGCCAGCAGCTCGACGACAGGGAGGGTCTACGAGCAGTACTTC. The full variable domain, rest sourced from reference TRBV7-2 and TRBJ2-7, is GAGVSQSPSNKVTEKGKDVELRCDPISGHTALYWYRQSLGQGLEFLIYFQGNSAPDKSGLPSDRFSAERTGGSVSTLTIQRTQQEDSAVYLCASSSTTGRVYEQYFGPGTRLTVT.

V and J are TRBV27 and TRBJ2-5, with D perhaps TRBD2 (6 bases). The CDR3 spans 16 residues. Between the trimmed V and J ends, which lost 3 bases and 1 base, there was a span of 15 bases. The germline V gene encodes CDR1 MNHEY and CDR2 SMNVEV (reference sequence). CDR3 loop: CASSFAGRTTQETQYF. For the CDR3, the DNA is TGTGCCAGCAGTTTCGCGGGACGGACGACCCAAGAGACCCAGTACTTC.

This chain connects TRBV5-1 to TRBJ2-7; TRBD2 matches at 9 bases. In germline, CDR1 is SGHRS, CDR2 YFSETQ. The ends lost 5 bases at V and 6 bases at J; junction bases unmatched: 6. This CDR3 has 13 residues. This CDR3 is CASRREGRGEQYF. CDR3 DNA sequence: TGCGCCAGCAGGCGGGAGGGCCGGGGCGAGCAGTACTTC.

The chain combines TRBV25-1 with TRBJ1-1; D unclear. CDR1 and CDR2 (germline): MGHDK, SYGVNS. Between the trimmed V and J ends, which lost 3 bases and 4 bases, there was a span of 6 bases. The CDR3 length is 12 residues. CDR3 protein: CASSDGSTEAFF. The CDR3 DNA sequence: TGTGCCAGCAGTGACGGAAGCACTGAAGCTTTCTTT.

CDR3 sequence reads: CASSDGGSNYGYTF. Here the CDR3 DNA reads TGTGCCAGCAGTGATGGGGGGTCTAACTATGGCTACACCTTC. This chain joins TRBV6-4 and TRBJ1-2; weak D call: TRBD1 (5 bases). The ends were cut back, 3 bases at V and 0 bases at J, with 8 bases in the middle. This CDR3 region has 14 residues. CDR1 and CDR2 from the germline V gene are MRHNA and SNTAGT.

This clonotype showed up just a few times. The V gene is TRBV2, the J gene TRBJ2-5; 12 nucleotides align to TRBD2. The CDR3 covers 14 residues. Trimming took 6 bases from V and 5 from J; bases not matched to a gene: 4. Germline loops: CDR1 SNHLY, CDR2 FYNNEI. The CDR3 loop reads CASSFGTSGETQYF. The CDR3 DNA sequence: TGTGCCAGCAGCTTTGGGACTAGCGGGGAGACCCAGTACTTC.

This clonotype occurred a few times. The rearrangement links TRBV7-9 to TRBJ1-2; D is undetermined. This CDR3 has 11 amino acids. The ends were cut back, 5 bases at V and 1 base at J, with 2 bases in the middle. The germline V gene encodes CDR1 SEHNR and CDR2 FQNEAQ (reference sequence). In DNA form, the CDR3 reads TGTGCCAGCAGCGTTAACTATGGCTACACCTTC. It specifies CASSVNYGYTF.

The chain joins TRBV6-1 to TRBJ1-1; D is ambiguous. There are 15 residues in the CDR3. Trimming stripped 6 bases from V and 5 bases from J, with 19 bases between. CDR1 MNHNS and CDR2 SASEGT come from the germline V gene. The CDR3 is CASRRDQVYRTEAFF. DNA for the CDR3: TGTGCCAGCAGGCGGGATCAGGTATATCGAACTGAAGCTTTCTTT.

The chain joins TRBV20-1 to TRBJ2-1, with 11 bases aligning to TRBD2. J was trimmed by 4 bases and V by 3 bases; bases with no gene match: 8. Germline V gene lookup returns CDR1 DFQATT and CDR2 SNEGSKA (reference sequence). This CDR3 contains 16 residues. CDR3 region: CSASPSGRSGYNEQFF. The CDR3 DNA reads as TGCAGTGCTAGCCCTAGCGGGAGGTCTGGGTACAATGAGCAGTTCTTC.